This TCR beta chain was identified during a study of blood T cell repertoires in COVID-19. Study overall: From the United States, Italy and Spain came samples of acute and convalescent COVID-19. PBMCs, B-cell-depleted T cells, or T cells were the source of the cDNA or gDNA that made up the material.

Source study methods: Reference gene primer amplification gave nucleated cell count estimates. Clones were read by immunoSEQ multiplex PCR, and TCRdb kept only the in-frame ones, dropping some. V, J and clone size were drawn from that table, and D and trimming were deduced from the DNA. The data contain 75,000 or so clones, around 90% of them singletons. This clone was found a few times. V dropped 3 bases and J dropped 8 bases, with 7 bases sitting between them. Germline assignment: CDR1 KGHSH and CDR2 LQKENI. The CDR3 has 11 amino acids. The receptor's source is a man aged 65-85 years with acute or convalescent COVID-19. The chain uses TRBV18 and TRBJ1-1; TRBD1 might be the D (6 bases). Material for sequencing was peripheral blood. CDR3 DNA sequence: TGTGCCAGCTCACCGGGGACAGAAGCTTTCTTT. Its protein product is CASSPGTEAFF.